Described below is a single TCR beta chain sequence and its context. Its antigen is not identified. This specimen belongs to a study of cytomegalovirus exposure and HLA in healthy donors. In the study overall: Sequencing of some 190 million T cells in an earlier analysis found 90 million to 120 million unique TCR beta sequences. General observations from the study: It has been reported that TCR beta sequences accurately predicted the HLA-A and HLA-B alleles of most subjects.

CDR3 length: 13 amino acids. The ends were cut back, 2 bases at V and 7 bases at J, with 8 bases in the middle. Per germline, CDR1 MRHNA and CDR2 SNTAGT. The PCR made use of 60 Vbeta and 13 Jbeta primers. Method: immunoSEQ multiplex PCR; TCRdb's copy keeps in-frame clones and lacks some. The sample consists of approximately 140,000 clones, more than 60% of them appearing once. The clonotype was recovered from a woman aged 50 to 60 in good health and CMV-seropositive. The sequenced sample consisted of PBMCs. The chain is built from TRBV6-4 and TRBJ2-2; tentatively, D is TRBD2 (5 bases). DNA for the CDR3: TGTGCCAGCAGTGACGAGGGCGGCGGGGAGCTGTTTTTT. Protein product: CASSDEGGGELFF.